This TCR beta chain was retrieved from a study of blood T cell repertoires in COVID-19. At the level of the study: Sources were T cells, B-cell-depleted T cells, or PBMCs; the material itself was cDNA or gDNA.

Germline V gene sequence: CDR1 SNHLY, CDR2 FYNNEI. The V end was cut by 4 bases, the J end by 13 bases, with 7 bases between. The length of the CDR3 is 9 residues. The sample holds one count of this clone. Here immunoSEQ multiplex PCR was the method, and the copy in TCRdb shows in-frame clones only, minus some. The repertoire has 250,000 to 400,000 clones, approximately 90% of them found once; the top ten carry approximately 1.6%. The chain links TRBV2 to TRBJ1-2; unclear D gene. The specimen was peripheral blood. The sequence was obtained from a woman aged 30 to 39 with COVID-19, enrolled during active disease. CDR3 protein: CASSGGFTF. CDR3 sequence (DNA): TGTGCCAGCAGTGGAGGGTTCACCTTC.